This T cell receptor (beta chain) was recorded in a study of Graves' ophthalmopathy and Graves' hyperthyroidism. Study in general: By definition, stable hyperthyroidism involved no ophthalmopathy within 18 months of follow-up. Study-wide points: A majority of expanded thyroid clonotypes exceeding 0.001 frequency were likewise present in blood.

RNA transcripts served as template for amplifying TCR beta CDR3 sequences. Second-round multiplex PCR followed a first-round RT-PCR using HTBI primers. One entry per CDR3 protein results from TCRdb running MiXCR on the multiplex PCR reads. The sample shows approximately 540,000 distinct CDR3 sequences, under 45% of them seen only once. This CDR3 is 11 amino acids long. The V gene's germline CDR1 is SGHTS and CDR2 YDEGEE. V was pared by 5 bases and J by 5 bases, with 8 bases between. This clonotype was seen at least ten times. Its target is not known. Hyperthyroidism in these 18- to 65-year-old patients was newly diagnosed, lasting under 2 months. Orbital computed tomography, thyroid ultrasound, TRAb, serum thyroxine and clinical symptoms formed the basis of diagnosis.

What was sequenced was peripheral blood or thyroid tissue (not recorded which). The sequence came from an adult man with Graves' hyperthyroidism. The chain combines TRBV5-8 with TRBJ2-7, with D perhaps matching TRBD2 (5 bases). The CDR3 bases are TGTGCCAGCAGGGCCGGGAACGAGCAGTACTTC. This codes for CASRAGNEQYF.